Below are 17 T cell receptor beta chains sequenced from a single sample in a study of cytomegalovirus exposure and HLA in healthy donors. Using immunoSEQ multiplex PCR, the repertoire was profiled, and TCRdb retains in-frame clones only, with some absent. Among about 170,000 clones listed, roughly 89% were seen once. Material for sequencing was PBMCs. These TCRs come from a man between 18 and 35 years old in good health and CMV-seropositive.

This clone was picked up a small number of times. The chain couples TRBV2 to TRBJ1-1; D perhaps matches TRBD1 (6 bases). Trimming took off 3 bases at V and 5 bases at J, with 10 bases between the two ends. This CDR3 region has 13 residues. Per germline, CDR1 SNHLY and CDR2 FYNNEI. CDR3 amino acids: CASSEGARTEAFF. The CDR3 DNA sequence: TGTGCCAGCAGTGAGGGGGCACGGACTGAAGCTTTCTTT.

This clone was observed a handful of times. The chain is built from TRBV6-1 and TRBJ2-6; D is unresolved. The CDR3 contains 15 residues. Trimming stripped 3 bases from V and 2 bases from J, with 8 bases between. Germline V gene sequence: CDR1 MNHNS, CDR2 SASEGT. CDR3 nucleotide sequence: TGTGCCAGCAGTGACCCCTTCGCTGGGGCCAACGTCCTGACTTTC. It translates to CASSDPFAGANVLTF.

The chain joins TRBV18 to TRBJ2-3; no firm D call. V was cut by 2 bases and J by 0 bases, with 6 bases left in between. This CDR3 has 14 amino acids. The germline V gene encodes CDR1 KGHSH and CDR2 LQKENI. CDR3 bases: TGTGCCAGCTCACCAATGGCTAGCACAGATACGCAGTATTTT. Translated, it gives CASSPMASTDTQYF.

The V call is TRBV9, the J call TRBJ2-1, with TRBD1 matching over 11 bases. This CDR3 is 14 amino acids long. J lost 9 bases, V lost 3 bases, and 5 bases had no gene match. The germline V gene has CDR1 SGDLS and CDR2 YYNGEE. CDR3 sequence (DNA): TGTGCCAGCAGCGCCCTTGGGACAGGGGGTGAGCAGTTCTTC. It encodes CASSALGTGGEQFF.

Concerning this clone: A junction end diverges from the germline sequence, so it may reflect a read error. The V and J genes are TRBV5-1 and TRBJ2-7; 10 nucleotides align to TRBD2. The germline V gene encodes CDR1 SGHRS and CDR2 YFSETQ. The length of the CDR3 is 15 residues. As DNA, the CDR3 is TGCGCCAGCAGCTTGGAGCCTAGCGGGAGAATTGTGGGGCACTTC. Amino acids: CASSLEPSGRIVGHF.

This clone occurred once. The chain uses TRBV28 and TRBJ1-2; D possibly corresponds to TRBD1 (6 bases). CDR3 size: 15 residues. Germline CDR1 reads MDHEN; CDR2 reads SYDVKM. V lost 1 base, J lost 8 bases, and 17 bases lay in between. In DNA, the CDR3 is TGTGCCAGCAGTTTATCACAGGGCCGACGAGGGGGCTACACCTTC. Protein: CASSLSQGRRGGYTF.

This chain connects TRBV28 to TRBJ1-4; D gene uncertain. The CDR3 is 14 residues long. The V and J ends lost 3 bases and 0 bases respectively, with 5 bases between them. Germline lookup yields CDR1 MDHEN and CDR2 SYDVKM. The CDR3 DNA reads TGTGCCAGCAGTTTCACAGCAACTAATGAAAAACTGTTTTTT. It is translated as CASSFTATNEKLFF.

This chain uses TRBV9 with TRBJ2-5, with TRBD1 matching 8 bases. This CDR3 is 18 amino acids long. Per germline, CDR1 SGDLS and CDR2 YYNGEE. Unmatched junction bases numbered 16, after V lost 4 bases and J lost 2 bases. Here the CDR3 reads CASSPRITGGPTQETQYF. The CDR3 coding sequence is TGTGCCAGCAGCCCAAGAATTACAGGGGGACCGACTCAAGAGACCCAGTACTTC.

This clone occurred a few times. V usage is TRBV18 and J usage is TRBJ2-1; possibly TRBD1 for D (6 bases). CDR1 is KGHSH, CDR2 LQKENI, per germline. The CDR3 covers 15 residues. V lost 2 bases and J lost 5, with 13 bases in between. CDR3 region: CASSPMVRTDNEQFF. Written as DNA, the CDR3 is TGTGCCAGCTCACCAATGGTGCGGACAGACAATGAGCAGTTCTTC.

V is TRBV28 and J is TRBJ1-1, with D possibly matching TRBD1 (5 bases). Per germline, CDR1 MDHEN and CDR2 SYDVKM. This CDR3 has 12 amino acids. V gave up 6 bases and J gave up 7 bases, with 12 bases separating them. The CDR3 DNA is TGTGCCAGCAGCCATCAGGGATTTGAAGCTTTCTTT. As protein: CASSHQGFEAFF.

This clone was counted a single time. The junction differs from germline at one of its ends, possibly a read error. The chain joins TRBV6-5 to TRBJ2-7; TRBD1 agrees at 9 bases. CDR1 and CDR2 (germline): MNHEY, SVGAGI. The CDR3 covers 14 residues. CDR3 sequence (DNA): TGTGTCAGCAGTTACTCCGGGACAGGGTCCGAGCAGTACTTC. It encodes CVSSYSGTGSEQYF.

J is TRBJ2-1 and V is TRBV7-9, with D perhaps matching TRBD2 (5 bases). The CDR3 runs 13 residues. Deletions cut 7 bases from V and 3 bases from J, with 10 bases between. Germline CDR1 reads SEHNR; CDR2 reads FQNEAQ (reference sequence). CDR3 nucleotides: TGTGCCAGCACCGGGGTACTCTACAATGAGCAGTTCTTC. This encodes CASTGVLYNEQFF.

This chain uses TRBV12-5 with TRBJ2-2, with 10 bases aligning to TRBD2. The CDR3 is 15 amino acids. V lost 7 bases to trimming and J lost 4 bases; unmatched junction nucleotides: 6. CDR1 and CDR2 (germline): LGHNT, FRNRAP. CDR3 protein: CASVLAGVSTGELFF. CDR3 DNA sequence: TGTGCTAGTGTCCTAGCGGGAGTATCCACCGGGGAGCTGTTTTTT.

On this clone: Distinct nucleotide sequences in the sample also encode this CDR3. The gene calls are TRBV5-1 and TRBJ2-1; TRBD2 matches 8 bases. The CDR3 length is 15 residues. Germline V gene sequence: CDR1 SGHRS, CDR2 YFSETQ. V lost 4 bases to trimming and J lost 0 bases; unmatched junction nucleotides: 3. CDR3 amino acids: CASSLSGSSYNEQFF. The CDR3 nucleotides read TGCGCCAGCAGCCTCAGCGGGAGCTCCTACAATGAGCAGTTCTTC.

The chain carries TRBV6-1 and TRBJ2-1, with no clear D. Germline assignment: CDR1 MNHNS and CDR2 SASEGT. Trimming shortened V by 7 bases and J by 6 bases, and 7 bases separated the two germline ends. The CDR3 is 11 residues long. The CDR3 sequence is CASTRSNEQFF. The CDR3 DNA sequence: TGTGCCAGCACTAGGAGCAATGAGCAGTTCTTC.

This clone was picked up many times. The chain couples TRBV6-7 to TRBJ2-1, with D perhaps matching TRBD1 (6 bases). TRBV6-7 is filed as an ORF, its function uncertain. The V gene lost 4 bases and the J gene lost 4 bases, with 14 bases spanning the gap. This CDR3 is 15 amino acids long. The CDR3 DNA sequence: TGTGCCAGCAGTTCAGCAGGGGTCACATACAATGAGCAGTTCTTC. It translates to CASSSAGVTYNEQFF.

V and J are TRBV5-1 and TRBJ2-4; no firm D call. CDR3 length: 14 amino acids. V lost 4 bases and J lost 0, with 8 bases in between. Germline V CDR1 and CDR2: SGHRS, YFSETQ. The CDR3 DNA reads TGCGCCAGCAGCCGTACAACAGCCAAAAACATTCAGTACTTC. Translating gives CASSRTTAKNIQYF.